The sequence of this T cell receptor beta chain was determined in a study of graft-versus-host responses after intestinal transplantation. Study context: Every recipient underwent anti-thymocyte globulin induction, then tacrolimus and steroids for two to four years.

TCRdb's table, derived via immunoSEQ multiplex PCR, lists solely in-frame clones and lacks some. The sample lists 6,000 to 8,000 clones; roughly 24% were seen once. Irradiated, violet-dye-labeled stimulator cells, 200,000 in number, were plated with 200,000 CFSE-labeled responder cells. The responders that had proliferated, CFSE-low CD3+CD4+ and CD3+CD8+ cells, were sorted after the reaction. Study-level results: There was an association between peak levels of circulating GvH clones and early post-transplant HvG declines. GvH clones turned up in recipient marrow; some had shown up first in ileum or blood.

Sample: alloreactive CD8+ T cells from a mixed lymphocyte reaction culture, taken before transplantation. The subset: CFSE-low proliferating T cells sorted from roughly six-day pre-transplant mixed lymphocyte reaction (GvH or HvG direction). This TCR derives from a human patient who was an organ donor for intestinal transplantation.

The CDR3 sequence is CASSSGAREGLPYEQYF. The CDR3 DNA follows: TGTGCCAGCAGCTCTGGTGCTAGGGAGGGCCTACCCTACGAGCAGTACTTC. The chain carries TRBV7-6 and TRBJ2-7; 7 nucleotides align to TRBD2. The J segment lost 2 bases and the V segment lost 4 bases, leaving 14 bases of the junction unmatched. This CDR3 has 17 residues. Germline CDR1 reads SGHVS; CDR2 reads FNYEAQ.